This paragraph covers one T cell receptor (beta chain) sequence. Frequency shows this clone is medium-sized (0.01 to 0.1%); no count was noted. Its antigen is not yet known. The sample comes from a study of synovial regulatory T cells in juvenile arthritis (dated by TCRdb to between 2015 and 2017). Describing the broader study: Of the sequenced patients, a few were therapy-naive, one was treated with methotrexate plus infliximab, several were treated with methotrexate, and one lacked treatment information. The study compared TCRbeta CDR3 repertoires of blood iaTreg cells, other blood Treg cells and synovial fluid Treg cells from matched patient samples. Effector T cell subsets were also sequenced in this cohort for comparisons, but the Treg dataset alone covers only blood and synovial fluid Treg cells. The TCR repertoire comparisons covered Treg and Teff subsets from roughly ten JIA patients with active disease.

The germline V gene gives CDR1 as MDHEN and CDR2 as SYDVKM. Including cysteine and phenylalanine, the CDR3 has 18 amino acids. A DNA sequence was not provided. Synovial fluid was collected as the synovial sample, alongside matched peripheral blood, from each patient with active arthritis. TCR repertoire donors were approximately 11 juvenile idiopathic arthritis patients with active disease who had not reached inactive disease, 3 polyarticular and 8 oligoarticular. A median age of around 11 years (range about 2.1-25) and a median disease duration of around 7 years (range 0.2-19.1) were recorded for the TCR-sequenced patients. FOXP3 TSDR demethylation in synovial Treg cells was comparable to that in blood Treg cells and healthy-donor Treg cells, which supports bona fide regulatory lineage commitment. Samples for TCR repertoire analysis were collected at two centres in Italy. The library was made by the immunoSEQ multiplex PCR assay. Adaptive Biotechnologies carried out the TCRbeta CDR3 sequencing. Per the source publication's procedure: To assess repertoire similarity, the researchers used the Chao-modified Jaccard index along with median clonotype overlap taken from 200 random subsamples at equal sample size. Similarity analyses used either productive nucleotide sequences or in silico-translated amino acid sequences. To compare repertoires, the researchers applied hierarchical clustering with single linkage as well as t-SNE, based on Chao-modified Jaccard distances. Repertoire diversity was measured with the Renyi index after sample size normalisation across a range of alpha values. The clones in this table, taken by TCRdb from immuneACCESS, are in-frame only. Not every clone is retained; where verified, under half of the shortfall comes from an unresolved V gene, and the cause of the rest is unknown. V, J and clone size are those of that table, while D and trimming were read from the DNA. The table of this sample itemizes about 1,600 clones. The ten largest account for around a tenth of the sample.

On the study overall, not on this receptor specifically: iaTreg TCR repertoires were found to be largely private across patients and to partially overlap with synovial Teff and blood CPL repertoires. Synovial Treg cells shared more CDR3 sequences with iaTreg cells than with other blood Treg cells; Chao-Jaccard similarity confirmed closer relation.

The rearranged segments are TRBV28 and TRBJ2-2; the TCRdb call, TRBD2, lacks DNA for checking. Sequenced input: Treg cells from the synovium. The sequence was obtained from a donor younger than 30 with juvenile idiopathic arthritis. This receptor has the CDR3 CASTPAGGYSGGTGELFF.